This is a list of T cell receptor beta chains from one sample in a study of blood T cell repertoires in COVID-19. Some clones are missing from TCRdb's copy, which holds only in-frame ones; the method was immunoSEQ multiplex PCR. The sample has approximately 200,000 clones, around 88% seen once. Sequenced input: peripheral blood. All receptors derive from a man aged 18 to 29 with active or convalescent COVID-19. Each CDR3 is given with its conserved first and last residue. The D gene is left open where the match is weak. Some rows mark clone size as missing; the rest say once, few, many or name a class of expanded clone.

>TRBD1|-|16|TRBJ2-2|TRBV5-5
CASSPTGTENTGELFF
TGTGCCAGCAGCCCAACCGGGACAGAGAACACCGGGGAGCTGTTTTTT
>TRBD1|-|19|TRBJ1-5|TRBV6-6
CASSPFLGQGFFVDQPQHF
TGTGCCAGCAGTCCTTTTTTGGGACAGGGATTTTTTGTGGATCAGCCCCAGCATTTT
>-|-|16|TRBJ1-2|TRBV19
CASSMGPDGLRGGYTF
TGTGCCAGTAGTATGGGACCCGACGGGCTCAGGGGTGGCTACACCTTC
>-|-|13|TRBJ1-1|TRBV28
CASLGRLNTEAFF
TGTGCCAGCCTGGGCAGACTAAACACTGAAGCTTTCTTT
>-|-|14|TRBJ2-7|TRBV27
CASSLTGSPHEQYF
TGTGCCAGCAGTCTAACCGGGAGTCCCCACGAGCAGTACTTC
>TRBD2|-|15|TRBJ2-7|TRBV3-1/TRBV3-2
CASRTRGGPTYEQYF
TGTGCCAGCAGAACACGGGGGGGGCCTACCTACGAGCAGTACTTC
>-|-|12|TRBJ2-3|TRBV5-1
CASSLAVDTQYF
TGCGCCAGCAGCTTGGCCGTGGATACGCAGTATTTT
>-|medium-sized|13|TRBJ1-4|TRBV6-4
CASSDGTNEKLFF
TGTGCCAGCAGTGACGGGACAAATGAAAAACTGTTTTTT
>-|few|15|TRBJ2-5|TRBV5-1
CASSLSGTPQETQYF
TGCGCCAGCAGCCTCTCAGGGACACCCCAAGAGACCCAGTACTTC
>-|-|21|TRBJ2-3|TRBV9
CASSPYPRDSPTWSSTDTQYF
TGTGCCAGCAGCCCTTACCCGAGGGACTCTCCGACCTGGTCTAGCACAGATACGCAGTATTTT
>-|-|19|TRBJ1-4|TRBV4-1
CASSQDLIVGTSFNEKLFF
TGCGCCAGCAGCCAAGATCTTATCGTCGGGACTTCCTTTAATGAAAAACTGTTTTTT
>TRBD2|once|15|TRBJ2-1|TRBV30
CAWSVMGGPYDEQFF
TGTGCCTGGAGTGTAATGGGAGGGCCATACGATGAGCAGTTCTTC
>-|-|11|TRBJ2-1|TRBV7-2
CASSGQGEQFF
TGTGCCAGCAGCGGTCAGGGAGAGCAGTTCTTC
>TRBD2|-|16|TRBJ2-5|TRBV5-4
CASRGLAGGDQETQYF
TGTGCCAGCAGGGGACTAGCGGGAGGGGATCAAGAGACCCAGTACTTC
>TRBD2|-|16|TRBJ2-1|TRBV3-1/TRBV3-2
CASSQESGSPHNEQFF
TGTGCCAGCAGCCAAGAAAGCGGGAGTCCCCACAATGAGCAGTTCTTC
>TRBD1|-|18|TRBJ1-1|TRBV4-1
CASSQVEGTALMNTEAFF
TGCGCCAGCAGCCAAGTTGAAGGGACAGCCCTGATGAACACTGAAGCTTTCTTT
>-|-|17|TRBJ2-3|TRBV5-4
CASSRSPGLTSTDTQYF
TGTGCCAGCAGTCGTTCCCCCGGGTTAACTAGCACAGATACGCAGTATTTT
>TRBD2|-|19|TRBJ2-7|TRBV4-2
CASSQFSPGTSGGSYEQYF
TGTGCCAGCAGCCAATTCTCCCCCGGGACTAGCGGGGGGTCCTACGAGCAGTACTTC
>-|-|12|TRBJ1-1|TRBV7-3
CASSGLKTEAFF
TGTGCCAGCAGCGGACTGAAGACTGAAGCTTTCTTT
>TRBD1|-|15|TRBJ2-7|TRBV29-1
CSVEGNDGTGYEQYF
TGCAGCGTTGAAGGAAACGATGGGACAGGCTACGAGCAGTACTTC
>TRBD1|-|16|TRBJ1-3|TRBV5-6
CASGQGNLPSGNTIYF
TGTGCCAGCGGACAGGGAAATCTTCCCTCTGGAAACACCATATATTTT
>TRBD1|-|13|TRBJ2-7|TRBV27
CASSLTGAYEQYF
TGTGCCAGCAGTTTGACAGGGGCCTACGAGCAGTACTTC
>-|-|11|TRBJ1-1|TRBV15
CATESFREAFF
TGTGCCACCGAGAGCTTTCGTGAAGCTTTCTTT
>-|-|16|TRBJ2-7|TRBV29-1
CSVAGGTGSGTYEQYF
TGCAGCGTTGCAGGGGGTACCGGGAGCGGCACCTACGAGCAGTACTTC
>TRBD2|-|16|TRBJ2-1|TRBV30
CAWSVTGGGSYNEQFF
TGTGCCTGGAGTGTTACGGGAGGGGGCTCCTACAATGAGCAGTTCTTC
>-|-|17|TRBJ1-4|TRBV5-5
CASSPHGQAATNEKLFF
TGTGCCAGCAGCCCCCATGGGCAGGCTGCAACTAATGAAAAACTGTTTTTT
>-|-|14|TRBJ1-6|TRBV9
CASSVGGEGSPLHF
TGTGCCAGCAGCGTAGGGGGAGAGGGTTCACCCCTCCACTTT
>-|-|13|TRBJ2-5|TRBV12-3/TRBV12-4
CASSLNRRETQYF
TGTGCCAGCAGTTTAAACCGGCGGGAGACCCAGTACTTC
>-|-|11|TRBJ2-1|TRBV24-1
CATRDRNEQFF
TGTGCCACCCGCGACAGAAATGAGCAGTTCTTC
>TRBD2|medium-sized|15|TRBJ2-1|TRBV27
CASSLSTSGMNEQFF
TGTGCCAGCAGTTTATCGACTAGCGGGATGAATGAGCAGTTCTTC
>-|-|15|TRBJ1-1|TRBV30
CAWSGGRAGASQSFF
TGTGCCTGGAGTGGAGGTCGTGCGGGGGCGAGCCAGTCTTTCTTT
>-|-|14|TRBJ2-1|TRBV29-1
CSVGGDVSYNEQFF
TGCAGCGTTGGGGGGGACGTCTCCTACAATGAGCAGTTCTTC
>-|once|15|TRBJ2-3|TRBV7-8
CASSLEGGPEDTQYF
TGTGCCAGCAGCTTAGAGGGAGGTCCGGAAGATACGCAGTATTTT
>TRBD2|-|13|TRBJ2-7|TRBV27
CASRLAGGNEQYF
TGTGCCAGCAGACTAGCGGGAGGAAACGAGCAGTACTTC
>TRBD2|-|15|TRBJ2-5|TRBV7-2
CASSLFSGMGETQYF
TGTGCCAGCAGCTTATTTAGCGGGATGGGAGAGACCCAGTACTTC
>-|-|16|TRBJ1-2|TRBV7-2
CASSLGGRGSLQGYTF
TGTGCCAGCAGCTTAGGGGGTAGGGGCAGTTTACAAGGCTACACCTTC